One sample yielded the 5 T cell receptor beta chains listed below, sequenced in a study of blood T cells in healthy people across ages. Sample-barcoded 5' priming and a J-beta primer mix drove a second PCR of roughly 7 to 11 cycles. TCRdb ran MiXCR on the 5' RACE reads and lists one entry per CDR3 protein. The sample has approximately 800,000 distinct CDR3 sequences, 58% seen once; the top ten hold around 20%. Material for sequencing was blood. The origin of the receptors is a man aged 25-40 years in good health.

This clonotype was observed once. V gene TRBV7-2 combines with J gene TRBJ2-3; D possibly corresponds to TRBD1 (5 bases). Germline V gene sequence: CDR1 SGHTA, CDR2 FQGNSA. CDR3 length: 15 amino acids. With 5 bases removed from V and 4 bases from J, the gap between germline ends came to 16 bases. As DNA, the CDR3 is TGTGCCAGCAGCCAGGGATCAGGGTACGCAGATACGCAGTATTTT. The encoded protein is CASSQGSGYADTQYF.

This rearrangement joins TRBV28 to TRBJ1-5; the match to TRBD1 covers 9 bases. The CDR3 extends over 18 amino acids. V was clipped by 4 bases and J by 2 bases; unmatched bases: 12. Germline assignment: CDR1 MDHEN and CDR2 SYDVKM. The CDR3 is CASSSNSPTGGRNQPQHF. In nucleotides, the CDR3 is TGTGCCAGCAGTTCCAATAGCCCTACAGGGGGCCGCAATCAGCCCCAGCATTTT.

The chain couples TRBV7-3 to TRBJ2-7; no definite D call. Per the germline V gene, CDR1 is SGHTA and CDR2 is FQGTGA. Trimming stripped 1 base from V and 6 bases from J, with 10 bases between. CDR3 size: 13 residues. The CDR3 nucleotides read TGTGCCAGCAGCTTAAGACCTTCGGGCGAGCAGTACTTC. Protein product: CASSLRPSGEQYF.

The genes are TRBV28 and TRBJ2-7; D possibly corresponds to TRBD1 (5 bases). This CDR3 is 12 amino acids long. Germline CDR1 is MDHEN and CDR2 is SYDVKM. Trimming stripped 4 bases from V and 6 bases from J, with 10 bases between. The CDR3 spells CASSSGMAEQYF. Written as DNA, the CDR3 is TGTGCCAGCAGTTCAGGGATGGCCGAGCAGTACTTC.

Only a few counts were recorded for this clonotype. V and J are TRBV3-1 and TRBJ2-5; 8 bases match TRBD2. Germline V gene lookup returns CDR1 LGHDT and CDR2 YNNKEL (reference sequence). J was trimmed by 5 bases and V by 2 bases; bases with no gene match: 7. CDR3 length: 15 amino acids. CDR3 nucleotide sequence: TGTGCCAGCAGCCAACCCGGGACTAGACGGGAGACCCAGTACTTC. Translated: CASSQPGTRRETQYF.